The 23 T cell receptor beta chains given below trace back to one sample, sequenced in a study of shared clonotypes between healthy human individuals (dated by TCRdb to the early 2020s). The library was made by the immunoSEQ multiplex PCR assay. Drawn from immuneACCESS, this table holds only the in-frame rearrangements with V and J called that TCRdb kept. Clones are partly lost; checked studies trace under half to an unresolved V gene and leave the rest unexplained. Present in this sample are nearly 500,000 clones, less than 80% of which were seen just once. The top ten hold under 15% of the sample. The sequenced material came from PBMCs. The receptors stem from a woman aged 40 to 50 in good health. Some clones in this sample may be carry-over from other donors' samples.

This clone was observed once. The chain employs TRBV5-4 and TRBJ2-7; TRBD1 matches at 7 bases. The V segment lost 5 bases and the J segment 3 bases; nucleotides outside the gene matches: 5. The germline V gene encodes CDR1 SGHNT and CDR2 YYREEE (reference sequence). The CDR3 extends over 13 amino acids. CDR3 DNA: TGTGCCAGCAGTCGAGGACAGGTCTACGAGCAGTACTTC. Its protein is CASSRGQVYEQYF.

By frequency in the sample, this clone is medium-sized (0.01 to 0.1%). The CDR3 loop reads CASMTGGGDEQYF. DNA of the CDR3: TGTGCCAGCATGACCGGAGGGGGCGACGAGCAGTACTTC. The chain recombines TRBV6-1 with TRBJ2-7; possibly TRBD1 for D (7 bases). The CDR3 is 13 amino acids. Germline loops: CDR1 MNHNS, CDR2 SASEGT. With 7 bases removed from V and 5 bases from J, the gap between germline ends came to 15 bases.

In this sample, this clone turned up a few times. The chain has TRBV15 and TRBJ2-2; D gene unclear. Germline-derived CDR1 and CDR2 are LNHNV and YYDKDF (reference sequence). This CDR3 region has 14 residues. V was trimmed by 0 bases and J by 4 bases, leaving 6 bases between them. CDR3 amino acids: CATSRDRVTGELFF. CDR3 bases: TGTGCCACCAGCAGAGATCGGGTCACCGGGGAGCTGTTTTTT. The variable domain in full, completed from reference TRBV15 and TRBJ2-2, reads DAMVIQNPRYQVTQFGKPVTLSCSQTLNHNVMYWYQQKSSQAPKLLFHYYDKDFNNEADTPDNFQSRRPNTSFCFLDIRSPGLGDTAMYLCATSRDRVTGELFFGEGSRLTVL.

The rearrangement joins TRBV6-1 to TRBJ1-2, with TRBD1 matching over 9 bases. The V gene end was trimmed by 3 bases and the J gene end by 4 bases; junction bases not matched to a gene: 9. The germline CDR1 and CDR2 sequences are MNHNS and SASEGT. The CDR3 has 16 residues. The CDR3: CASSDPGQGGLYGYTF. The DNA of the CDR3 is TGTGCCAGCAGTGACCCGGGACAGGGTGGGCTCTATGGCTACACCTTC.

The genes are TRBV13 and TRBJ2-1; the D is unclear. V lost 2 bases to trimming and J lost 9 bases, with 8 bases between them. The CDR3 covers 12 residues. The germline V gene encodes CDR1 PRHDT and CDR2 FYEKMQ (reference sequence). CDR3: CASSLSRLEQFF. CDR3 nucleotides: TGTGCCAGCAGCTTATCTAGGCTTGAGCAGTTCTTC.

The table lists this clone with a few counts. The chain combines TRBV18 with TRBJ1-5; TRBD1 might be the D (5 bases). This CDR3 spans 16 amino acids. V was clipped by 2 bases and J by 0 bases, with 11 bases between them. Germline CDR1 KGHSH, CDR2 LQKENI. CDR3 sequence (DNA): TGTGCCAGCTCACCAGGGACGGGATATAGCAATCAGCCCCAGCATTTT. Residues: CASSPGTGYSNQPQHF. Full variable domain (rest looked up from reference TRBV18 and TRBJ1-5): NAGVMQNPRHLVRRRGQEARLRCSPMKGHSHVYWYRQLPEEGLKFMVYLQKENIIDESGMPKERFSAEFPKEGPSILRIQQVVRGDSAAYFCASSPGTGYSNQPQHFGDGTRLSIL.

This clone has just one count. This sequence joins TRBV6-5 and TRBJ2-5; perhaps D is TRBD1 or TRBD2 (5 bases each). Trimming cost V 6 bases and J 6 bases, with 17 bases left between them. The V gene's germline CDR1 is MNHEY and CDR2 SVGAGI. The CDR3 is 14 amino acids. The chain's CDR3 is CASSPWGRQKTQYF. DNA of the CDR3: TGTGCCAGCAGCCCCTGGGGACGTCAAAAGACCCAGTACTTC.

The V call is TRBV15, the J call TRBJ2-7; D unclear. V gave up 5 bases and J gave up 3 bases, with 14 bases separating them. There are 14 residues in the CDR3. Germline CDR1 is LNHNV and CDR2 is YYDKDF (reference sequence). The CDR3 nucleotides are TGTGCCACCAGCGGATCCGACGGGTTCTACGAGCAGTACTTC. Its translation: CATSGSDGFYEQYF.

The chain is built from TRBV2 and TRBJ1-4; 10 positions match TRBD1. Germline V gene data show CDR1 as SNHLY and CDR2 as FYNNEI. The V gene end was trimmed by 6 bases and the J gene end by 7 bases; junction bases not matched to a gene: 11. CDR3 length: 16 residues. Here the CDR3 reads CASREPGQGYSEKLFF. DNA of the CDR3: TGTGCCAGCAGGGAACCGGGACAGGGGTATAGTGAAAAACTGTTTTTT.

This clone was counted ten times or more. The chain employs TRBV9 and TRBJ2-1; D call uncertain. The ends were cut back, 4 bases at V and 2 bases at J, with 13 bases in the middle. Germline V gene sequence: CDR1 SGDLS, CDR2 YYNGEE. The CDR3 sequence is 15 residues long. For the CDR3, the DNA is TGTGCCAGCAGCTTAGTTCCAGAGGCCTACAATGAGCAGTTCTTC. This sequence encodes CASSLVPEAYNEQFF.

This clone showed up just once. The chain carries TRBV15 and TRBJ2-3, with 13 nucleotides matching TRBD2. This CDR3 region has 20 residues. Germline V CDR1 and CDR2: LNHNV, YYDKDF (reference sequence). After removal of 2 bases from V and 0 bases from J, the junction contained 11 bases not matched to a gene. CDR3 region: CATSRTHRGLAGTSTDTQYF. CDR3 nucleotides: TGTGCCACCAGCAGAACCCACCGGGGACTAGCGGGGACTAGCACAGATACGCAGTATTTT.

The J gene is TRBJ2-7, the V gene TRBV6-5; 7 nucleotides agree with TRBD1. The CDR3 contains 15 residues. Trimming removed 0 bases from V and 6 bases from J; junction bases left unmatched: 8. Germline V gene sequence: CDR1 MNHEY, CDR2 SVGAGI. CDR3 nucleotide sequence: TGTGCCAGCAGTTACTCGAGGCAGGGGGAGTCCGAGCAGTACTTC. Translating it yields CASSYSRQGESEQYF.

The rearrangement joins TRBV7-6 to TRBJ2-7; perhaps TRBD1 as D (5 bases). V was shortened by 1 base and J by 3 bases, with 10 bases between the two germline ends. Germline values: CDR1 SGHVS, CDR2 FNYEAQ. This CDR3 spans 14 amino acids. The CDR3 is CASSLEGQSYEQYF. In nucleotides, the CDR3 is TGTGCCAGCAGCTTAGAAGGACAAAGCTACGAGCAGTACTTC.

The gene calls are TRBV2 and TRBJ2-3, with a weak D call TRBD2 (6 bases). From germline, CDR1 is SNHLY and CDR2 FYNNEI. The CDR3 runs to 15 residues. Trimming removed 10 bases at V and 2 bases at J, with 19 bases between. As DNA, the CDR3 is TGTGCCATAAGAGGTGGGGCTAGCGTCACAGATACGCAGTATTTT. As protein: CAIRGGASVTDTQYF.

This clone was detected many times. This chain uses TRBV12-5 with TRBJ2-7; the D is unclear. The CDR3 runs 14 residues. Trimming cost V 7 bases and J 5 bases, with 18 bases left between them. The germline gives CDR1 LGHNT, CDR2 FRNRAP. The CDR3 is CASARTGLGDEQYF. Here the CDR3 DNA reads TGTGCTAGTGCCCGTACTGGGCTGGGCGACGAGCAGTACTTC.

The genes are TRBV9 and TRBJ2-3, with a possible D match to TRBD1 (6 bases). The germline V gene encodes CDR1 SGDLS and CDR2 YYNGEE. The CDR3 has 15 amino acids. V dropped 3 bases and J dropped 6 bases, with 17 bases sitting between them. The CDR3: CASSASLTQGDTQYF. The CDR3 DNA follows: TGTGCCAGCAGCGCCAGCCTGACGCAGGGGGATACGCAGTATTTT.

The rearrangement links TRBV6-1 to TRBJ2-7; D might be TRBD2 (5 bases). Germline loops: CDR1 MNHNS, CDR2 SASEGT. The CDR3 covers 13 residues. V was clipped by 8 bases and J by 2 bases, with 13 bases between them. CDR3 residues: CASHLFGTYEQYF. The CDR3 bases are TGTGCCAGCCACCTCTTCGGGACCTACGAGCAGTACTTC.

Note on this clone: Since a much larger clone is just one base distant, this may be a read error. Additional DNA sequences in this sample encode the identical CDR3. This rearrangement joins TRBV7-7 to TRBJ2-2; tentative D call: TRBD2 (6 bases). CDR1 is SSHAT and CDR2 is FNYEAQ in the germline V gene (reference sequence). This CDR3 is 19 amino acids long. The CDR3: CASSLVPVSGGSGTGELFF. CDR3 DNA sequence: TGTGCTAGCAGCCTAGTTCCGGTTAGCGGCGGATCGGGCACCGGGGAGCTGTTTTTT. The variable domain in full, with the rest retrieved from reference TRBV7-7 and TRBJ2-2, is GAGVSQSPRYKVTKRGQDVTLRCDPISSHATLYWYQQALGQGPEFLTYFNYEAQPDKSGLPSDRFSAERPEGSISTLTIQRTEQRDSAMYRCASSLVPVSGGSGTGELFFGEGSRLTVL.

The chain couples TRBV16 to TRBJ1-5, with 10 bases fitting TRBD1. Germline V lookup: CDR1 KGHSY, CDR2 FQNENV. V was pared by 4 bases and J by 3 bases, with 18 bases of the junction left unmatched. CDR3 length: 20 residues. The CDR3 is CASSPPWSGTGVTINQPQHF. The CDR3 DNA reads TGTGCCAGCAGCCCCCCCTGGTCCGGGACAGGGGTCACGATCAATCAGCCCCAGCATTTT.

This clone turned up a few times. This CDR3 reads CAFYGFQFSYEQYF. The CDR3 DNA reads TGTGCCTTCTATGGGTTCCAATTCTCCTACGAGCAGTACTTC. The rearrangement uses TRBV21-1 and TRBJ2-7. TRBV21-1 is a pseudogene locus. The CDR3 is 14 residues long.

On this clone itself: In the same sample, other DNA sequences code for this CDR3. The V gene is TRBV5-1, the J gene TRBJ2-1; the D gene could be TRBD1 or TRBD2 (6 bases each). V lost 0 bases to trimming and J lost 0 bases, with 7 bases between them. This CDR3 region has 15 residues. The germline CDR1 and CDR2 sequences are SGHRS and YFSETQ. In nucleotides, the CDR3 is TGCGCCAGCAGCTTGGAGGGGGGCTCCTACAATGAGCAGTTCTTC. Its protein is CASSLEGGSYNEQFF.

This clone was observed a single time. The CDR3 DNA sequence: TGTGCCAGCAGCCAAGATGGTCGATTGGATACGCAGTATTTT. Its protein is CASSQDGRLDTQYF. This chain links TRBV4-2 with TRBJ2-3; no firm D call. The CDR3 is made up of 14 amino acids. CDR1 is LGHNA, CDR2 YNFKEQ, per germline. V shed 0 bases and J shed 6 bases, with 10 bases lying between them.

The J gene is TRBJ1-1, the V gene TRBV28, with D perhaps TRBD1 (6 bases). V shed 8 bases and J shed 2 bases, with 18 bases lying between them. The CDR3 extends over 15 amino acids. CDR1 and CDR2 (germline): MDHEN, SYDVKM. As DNA, the CDR3 is TGTGCCAGCCCTACCGGGGCAGGGGCTAACACTGAAGCTTTCTTT. The encoded protein is CASPTGAGANTEAFF. The full variable domain, its missing parts supplied by reference TRBV28 and TRBJ1-1, is DVKVTQSSRYLVKRTGEKVFLECVQDMDHENMFWYRQDPGLGLRLIYFSYDVKMKEKGDIPEGYSVSREKKERFSLILESASTNQTSMYLCASPTGAGANTEAFFGQGTRLTVV.